A single sample is the source of the 13 T cell receptor beta chains below, sequenced in a study of blood T cell repertoires in COVID-19. Sequencing was performed with immunoSEQ multiplex PCR; in TCRdb, only in-frame clones are kept and a portion is missing. The sample includes approximately 50,000 clones, approximately 85% of them seen just once. Sequencing input: peripheral blood. These receptors originate from a human donor in a cohort sampled during active COVID-19.

The chain joins TRBV4-1 to TRBJ1-1; D uncertain. The V gene lost 3 bases and the J gene lost 4 bases, with 15 bases spanning the gap. This CDR3 has 15 amino acids. Germline assignment: CDR1 MGHRA and CDR2 YSYEKL. This chain's CDR3 is CASSQKEGDGTEAFF. The CDR3 nucleotides are TGCGCCAGCAGCCAGAAAGAGGGAGATGGCACTGAAGCTTTCTTT.

The chain is built from TRBV5-1 and TRBJ1-1; D call uncertain. Trimming took off 3 bases at V and 3 bases at J, with 9 bases between the two ends. Germline V gene sequence: CDR1 SGHRS, CDR2 YFSETQ. This CDR3 contains 13 residues. CDR3 bases: TGCGCCAGCAGCTGGGAGTGGGACACTGAAGCTTTCTTT. Translated, it gives CASSWEWDTEAFF.

V is TRBV15 and J is TRBJ2-5, with D possibly matching TRBD1 (5 bases). From germline, CDR1 is LNHNV and CDR2 YYDKDF (reference sequence). V lost 5 bases and J lost 3, with 16 bases in between. The CDR3 covers 15 residues. The CDR3 coding sequence is TGTGCCACCAGCCAAGGTAGGGGATGGGAAGAGACCCAGTACTTC. It yields the protein CATSQGRGWEETQYF.

The chain links TRBV27 to TRBJ1-5; 8 bases match TRBD1. Germline-derived CDR1 and CDR2 are MNHEY and SMNVEV (reference sequence). The CDR3 spans 14 residues. Trimming at V came to 6 bases and at J to 3 bases, leaving 4 bases not matched to a gene. Written as DNA, the CDR3 is TGTGCCAGCAGACGGACAGGGTTCAATCAGCCCCAGCATTTT. It encodes CASRRTGFNQPQHF.

V is TRBV3-1 (or the pseudogene TRBV3-2) and J is TRBJ1-3; possibly TRBD1 for D (5 bases). This CDR3 has 18 residues. Trimming pared 2 bases from V and 0 bases from J, leaving 17 bases between. Germline V CDR1 and CDR2: LGHDT, YNNKEL (reference sequence). CDR3 sequence: CASSQFGGEGSSGNTIYF. The CDR3 DNA reads TGTGCCAGCAGCCAATTCGGGGGAGAGGGATCCTCTGGAAACACCATATATTTT.

The genes are TRBV2 and TRBJ1-1; maybe TRBD1 (5 bases). CDR3 size: 15 residues. Germline CDR1 reads SNHLY; CDR2 reads FYNNEI. With 2 bases removed from V and 0 bases from J, the gap between germline ends came to 10 bases. The CDR3 coding sequence is TGTGCCAGCAGTGAACAGGGCCTCATGAACACTGAAGCTTTCTTT. Translation: CASSEQGLMNTEAFF.

This rearrangement joins TRBV19 to TRBJ1-5, with 9 bases identical to TRBD1. The CDR3 runs to 14 residues. J lost 2 bases, V lost 9 bases, and 5 bases had no gene match. Germline assignment: CDR1 LNHDA and CDR2 SQIVND (reference sequence). CDR3 loop: CASEQGAGNQPQHF. The CDR3 bases are TGTGCCAGCGAACAGGGGGCAGGCAATCAGCCCCAGCATTTT.

V is TRBV4-1 and J is TRBJ2-7; 9 bases are shared with TRBD1. CDR3 length: 14 residues. V gave up 0 bases and J gave up 6 bases; unmatched junction bases: 3. Germline CDR1 and CDR2: MGHRA and YSYEKL. In DNA, the CDR3 is TGCGCCAGCAGCCAAGACGGACAGGGGCGCGAGCAGTACTTC. It is translated as CASSQDGQGREQYF.

The chain links TRBV19 to TRBJ2-7, with TRBD2 matching 7 bases. With V trimmed by 9 bases and J by 4 bases, 3 bases remained unmatched. The germline gives CDR1 LNHDA, CDR2 SQIVND (reference sequence). The CDR3 consists of 11 residues. The CDR3 protein is CASGGIYEQYF. The CDR3 DNA reads TGTGCCAGCGGGGGGATTTACGAGCAGTACTTC.

The chain employs TRBV30 and TRBJ2-5; a possible D gene is TRBD2 (7 bases). Germline V CDR1 and CDR2: GTSNPN, SVGIG (reference sequence). V was pared by 4 bases and J by 5 bases, with 11 bases between. The CDR3 covers 12 residues. CDR3 loop: CAWMGGRETQYF. The CDR3 DNA sequence: TGTGCCTGGATGGGGGGGCGGGAGACCCAGTACTTC.

The genes are TRBV5-1 and TRBJ2-3; D is unresolved. The CDR3 runs 14 residues. The germline V and J ends were trimmed by 0 bases and 6 bases, with 11 bases remaining between them. Per the germline V gene, CDR1 is SGHRS and CDR2 is YFSETQ. As DNA, the CDR3 is TGCGCCAGCAGCTTGGTACGGGTCATGGATACGCAGTATTTT. It translates to CASSLVRVMDTQYF.

The rearrangement joins TRBV21-1 to TRBJ2-7; the DNA was not compared with TRBD1, the D call given in the table. TRBV21-1 is marked as a pseudogene. The CDR3 is made up of 13 amino acids. The chain's CDR3 is CASSKIPRTGSNF. For the CDR3, the DNA is TGTGCCAGCAGCAAAATCCCCAGGACAGGGAGTAACTTC.

The rearrangement joins TRBV24-1 to TRBJ2-7; D may be TRBD1 (6 bases). This CDR3 contains 13 residues. Germline CDR1 and CDR2: KGHDR and SFDVKD. V lost 4 bases and J 0 bases, leaving 6 bases between the germline ends. CDR3 bases: TGTGCCACCAGTGAAGGGGGCTCCTACGAGCAGTACTTC. Encoded protein: CATSEGGSYEQYF.